These T cell receptor beta chains were read from a single sample in a study of blood T cell repertoires in COVID-19. The table came from immunoSEQ multiplex PCR; TCRdb's copy has only in-frame clones and leaves some out. The repertoire holds about 66,000 clones, roughly 86% seen once, with over 1.2% in the top ten. The sample was peripheral blood. These receptors all come from a man between 60 and 75 years old with acute or convalescent COVID-19. Both conserved end residues are part of each CDR3.

v_call	j_call	cdr3_aa
TRBV7-9	TRBJ2-7	CASSLDGTGAREQYF
TRBV25-1	TRBJ2-1	CASSDPGGAYNEQFF
TRBV18	TRBJ1-2	CASSSNNNGQAYGYTF
TRBV6-5	TRBJ1-2	CASKTGDEPRYGYTF
TRBV15	TRBJ1-1	CATSPGQGTATMNTEAFF
TRBV12-5	TRBJ2-2	CASGLFQGGVRDTGELFF
TRBV20-1	TRBJ1-1	CSATRQAEAFF
TRBV4-1	TRBJ2-2	CASSELAGGFPGELFF
TRBV5-1	TRBJ2-2	CASSLNDGGASIRELFF
TRBV15	TRBJ2-5	CATNSGGETQYF
TRBV7-3	TRBJ2-3	CASSLTRQSTDTQYF
TRBV19	TRBJ1-5	CASSILRDKPQHF
TRBV7-6	TRBJ1-3	CASSSPDKPSSGNTIYF
TRBV7-9	TRBJ1-3	CASSLPQQGSGNTIYF
TRBV5-4	TRBJ2-3	CASSLAGSTDTQYF
TRBV7-3	TRBJ2-3	CASSLRTGADTQYF
TRBV9	TRBJ1-2	CASSVRNRGYGYTF
TRBV7-3	TRBJ2-2	CASSLTGGYGELFF
TRBV5-1	TRBJ2-3	CASSSGPSRITDTQYF
TRBV11-2	TRBJ1-1	CASRKDRGRQAFF
TRBV2	TRBJ1-2	CARDETGSTGGYTF
TRBV29-1	TRBJ2-5	CSVRPGTGRETQYF
TRBV6-5	TRBJ2-2	CASSPTGGRSGELFF